Following are 2 T cell receptor beta chains from one sample sequenced in a study of tumor-infiltrating lymphocytes in localized non-small cell lung cancer. Libraries were prepared by immunoSEQ multiplex PCR; TCRdb keeps only in-frame clonotypes and omits some of them. The table has 11,000 or so clones, 70% to 90% seen once. Sequencing was carried out using uninvolved lung tissue not adjacent to the tumor. These receptors originate from a human donor with non-small cell lung cancer.

V is TRBV6-5 and J is TRBJ2-5; D perhaps matches TRBD1 (7 bases). Germline V lookup: CDR1 MNHEY, CDR2 SVGAGI. Trimming stripped 7 bases from V and 4 bases from J, with 16 bases between. The CDR3 length is 14 residues. The CDR3 sequence is CASKAAEGAETQYF. The CDR3 nucleotides read TGTGCCAGCAAGGCGGCGGAGGGGGCAGAGACCCAGTACTTC.

This chain uses TRBV5-1 with TRBJ2-2; perhaps D is TRBD1 or TRBD2 (5 bases each). Trimming pared 3 bases from V and 3 bases from J, leaving 9 bases between. Germline CDR1 is SGHRS and CDR2 is YFSETQ. CDR3 length: 14 amino acids. The DNA of the CDR3 is TGCGCCAGCAGCTCTGGGACCCACACCGGGGAGCTGTTTTTT. The encoded protein is CASSSGTHTGELFF.